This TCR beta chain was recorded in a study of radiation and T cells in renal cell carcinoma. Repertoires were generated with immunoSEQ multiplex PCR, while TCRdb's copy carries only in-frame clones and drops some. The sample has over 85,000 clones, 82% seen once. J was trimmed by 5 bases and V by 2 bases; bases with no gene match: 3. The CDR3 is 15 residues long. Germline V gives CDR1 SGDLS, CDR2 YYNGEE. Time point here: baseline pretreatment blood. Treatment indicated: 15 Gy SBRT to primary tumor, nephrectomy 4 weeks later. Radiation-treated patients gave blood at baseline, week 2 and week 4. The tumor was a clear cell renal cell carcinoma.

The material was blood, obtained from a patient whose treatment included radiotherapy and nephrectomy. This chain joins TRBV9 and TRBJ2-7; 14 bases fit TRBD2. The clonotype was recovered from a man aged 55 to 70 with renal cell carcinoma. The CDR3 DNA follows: TGTGCCAGCAGCGTCGGGACTAGCGGGAGTAACGAGCAGTACTTC. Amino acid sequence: CASSVGTSGSNEQYF.